This T cell receptor beta chain was recorded in a study of OX40 agonist ivuxolimab in advanced cancers. Findings of the study overall: Not determined was the antigen specificity of the expanded peripheral T cells. At doses 0.1 to 3.0 mg/kg, CD4+ and CD8+ clones expanded.

Researchers took blood at baseline, on cycle 4 day 1, and on cycle 7 day 1. CDR3 length: 12 residues. V was shortened by 5 bases and J by 0 bases, with 5 bases between the two germline ends. The germline CDR1 and CDR2 sequences are MRHNA and SNTAGT. In the case of this clone: Its antigen is still unknown.

TCRdb's copy holds only in-frame clones and misses some; the assay was immunoSEQ multiplex PCR. The sample shows 70,000 or so clones, roughly 90% of them seen only once. V is TRBV6-4 and J is TRBJ2-7; no clear D. The TCR was taken from an adult with an advanced solid tumor such as melanoma, head and neck, liver or kidney cancer. Sequences were derived from CD4+ or CD8+ T cells sorted from blood, sampled in a trial of the OX40 agonist ivuxolimab. In DNA form, the CDR3 reads TGTGCCAGCAGTCCCCCCTCCTACGAGCAGTACTTC. This sequence encodes CASSPPSYEQYF.